The TCR beta chain under discussion was sequenced for a study of T cells expressing NK-cell markers. Overall study results and limits: NKG2C+ dominant clonotype frequencies in over 5 donors were roughly 1.0-7.5% of CD8+ T cells.

TCRdb re-called the 5' RACE reads and catalogs CDR3 proteins one per entry, DNA excluded. The sample spans some 8,000 distinct CDR3 sequences; the ten largest clones claim about 10%. Turning to this clonotype: Its antigen is as yet unknown.

The clonotype was recovered from a man between 18 and 35 years old in good health. The sample was blood T cells: a sorted CD56 or NKG2C T cell subset, CD4+ or CD8+ T cells, or bulk PBMC T cells (not recorded which).

The CDR3 is CASSPLVSRPVSYGYTF. The chain links TRBV3-1 to TRBJ1-2. The CDR3 consists of 17 residues. The V gene's germline CDR1 is LGHDT and CDR2 YNNKEL (reference sequence). The full variable domain, with the rest looked up from reference TRBV3-1 and TRBJ1-2, is DTAVSQTPKYLVTQMGNDKSIKCEQNLGHDTMYWYKQDSKKFLKIMFSYNNKELIINETVPNRFSPKSPDKAHLNLHINSLELGDSAVYFCASSPLVSRPVSYGYTFGSGTRLTVV.